This T cell receptor (beta chain) emerged from a study of T-cell reconstitution after alpha-beta-depleted transplantation in children. Whole-study results and caveats: Expanded clones from the graft, numbering several hundred, reportedly supplied alpha-beta T cells about two months after transplant. Recipient T cells and thymic progenitors that survived gave rise to the high TCRbeta diversity observed at day 60 in some patients. After one year, T-cell counts and TCRbeta diversity mostly came from new T cells.

V was pared by 8 bases and J by 4 bases, with 8 bases of the junction left unmatched. CDR3 length: 14 amino acids. Germline V gene sequence: CDR1 SGHAT, CDR2 FQNNGV. Unique molecular identifiers featured in how the TCRbeta library was prepared. TCRdb ran MiXCR on the PCR reads and lists one entry per CDR3 protein. The data hold 200,000 to 300,000 distinct CDR3 sequences, with around 7.5% observed a single time. This clonotype was found many times. Antigen: not known. This material consisted of PBMCs, mostly from graft donor cells, taken 180 days after TCRalphabeta/CD19-depleted stem cell transplant. The chain combines TRBV11-2 with TRBJ2-1; 7 bases match TRBD2. This sequence was found in a male patient between 10 and 17 years old who had a stem cell transplant for acute lymphoblastic leukemia, so the T cells may come from the graft donor. This CDR3 is CASQNVGGYNEQFF. The CDR3 DNA reads TGTGCCAGCCAAAATGTGGGGGGGTACAATGAGCAGTTCTTC.